The text below deals with one T cell receptor beta chain. Its specificity is unknown. Germline assignment: CDR1 SGHKS and CDR2 YYEKEE (reference sequence). The V gene end was trimmed by 3 bases and the J gene end by 0 bases; junction bases not matched to a gene: 5. This CDR3 has 16 residues. Primers: 60 Vbeta forward and 13 Jbeta reverse. Method: immunoSEQ multiplex PCR; TCRdb's copy keeps in-frame clones and lacks some. The sample has under 200,000 clones, 71% seen once; the top ten hold approximately 1.6%. This specimen belongs to a study of cytomegalovirus exposure and HLA in healthy donors. General observations from the study: Follow-up analysis later connected one missense variant in DCLRE1C with trimming of TCR beta V- and J-genes. In a later analysis, TCR association rates varied by HLA locus: DRB1 most, HLA-C fewest.

Donors were ostensibly healthy at sampling, although undocumented immune exposures were probable. This chain joins TRBV5-5 and TRBJ2-1, with 8 nucleotides matching TRBD1. The sequence came from a girl between 5 and 17 years old in good health and CMV-seronegative. Sequencing was performed on PBMCs. CDR3 protein: CASSSGQALSYNEQFF. Written as DNA, the CDR3 is TGTGCCAGCAGCTCGGGACAGGCCCTCTCCTACAATGAGCAGTTCTTC.